This TCR beta chain was identified in a study of blood T cell repertoires in COVID-19. Some clones are missing from TCRdb's copy, which holds only in-frame ones; the method was immunoSEQ multiplex PCR. Among some 200,000 clones listed, approximately 90% were seen once. CDR1 and CDR2 (germline): SGDLS, YYNGEE. V was pared by 1 base and J by 0 bases, with 8 bases between. The length of the CDR3 is 15 residues. About this clone itself: At the DNA level, this CDR3 is encoded by other sequences in the same sample as well.

This chain uses TRBV9 with TRBJ2-1, with a possible D match to TRBD2 (5 bases). Sequencing was done on a sample of peripheral blood. The TCR comes from a man older than 75 with acute or convalescent COVID-19. CDR3 sequence: CASSVLAASYNEQFF. The CDR3 DNA follows: TGTGCCAGCAGCGTACTAGCTGCCTCCTACAATGAGCAGTTCTTC.